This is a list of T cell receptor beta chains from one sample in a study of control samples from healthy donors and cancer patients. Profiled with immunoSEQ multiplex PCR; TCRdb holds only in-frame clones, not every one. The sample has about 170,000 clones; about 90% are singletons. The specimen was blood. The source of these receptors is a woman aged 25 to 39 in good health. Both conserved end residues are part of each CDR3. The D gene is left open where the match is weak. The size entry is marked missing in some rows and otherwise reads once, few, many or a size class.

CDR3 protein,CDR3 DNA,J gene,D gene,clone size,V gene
CASSEKLAGLNNEQFF,TGCGCCAGCAGTGAGAAACTAGCGGGGCTCAACAATGAGCAGTTCTTC,TRBJ2-1,TRBD2,once,TRBV10-2
CASSPVASGRISYNEQFF,TGTGCCAGCTCACCAGTGGCTAGCGGGAGGATCTCCTACAATGAGCAGTTCTTC,TRBJ2-1,TRBD2,-,TRBV18
CASSLQGGTEAFF,TGTGCCAGCAGCCTACAGGGGGGCACTGAAGCTTTCTTT,TRBJ1-1,TRBD1,-,TRBV25-1
CASSGRSYNEQFF,TGTGCCAGCAGCGGCAGAAGCTACAATGAGCAGTTCTTC,TRBJ2-1,-,-,TRBV27
CASTHIVGSYNEQFF,TGTGCCAGCACTCATATAGTTGGCTCCTACAATGAGCAGTTCTTC,TRBJ2-1,-,-,TRBV5-6
CASSLAGGEQYF,TGCGCCAGCAGCTTGGCCGGGGGCGAGCAGTACTTC,TRBJ2-7,-,once,TRBV5-1
CASTPPRGGSNQPQHF,TGTGCGAGCACACCCCCCCGCGGGGGTAGCAATCAGCCCCAGCATTTT,TRBJ1-5,-,-,TRBV19
CASSQDRDRSSQQYF,TGTGCCAGCAGCCAAGATAGGGACAGGTCCTCTCAGCAGTACTTC,TRBJ2-7,TRBD1,-,TRBV4-2
CASSLAEYEQYF,TGTGCCAGCAGCTTGGCGGAGTACGAGCAGTACTTC,TRBJ2-7,-,-,TRBV5-6
CASSQGGSDLHF,TGTGCCAGCAGCCAAGGTGGGTCGGACCTCCACTTT,TRBJ1-6,-,once,TRBV3-1/TRBV3-2
CASSLEDSGQFF,TGTGCCAGCAGCTTAGAGGACAGCGGGCAGTTCTTC,TRBJ2-1,-,-,TRBV11-3
CASSGGDPGETQYF,TGTGCCAGCAGTGGAGGAGATCCCGGGGAGACCCAGTACTTC,TRBJ2-5,-,-,TRBV2
CASRNVKYTEAFF,TGTGCCAGCCGCAATGTTAAATACACTGAAGCTTTCTTT,TRBJ1-1,-,-,TRBV18
CASSLGSGTRVETQYF,TGCGCCAGCAGCTTGGGGTCCGGGACCAGGGTAGAGACCCAGTACTTC,TRBJ2-5,-,-,TRBV5-1
CASSLDRRNTGELFF,TGCGCCAGCAGCTTGGACAGGCGTAACACCGGGGAGCTGTTTTTT,TRBJ2-2,-,-,TRBV5-1
CASSLSGGATDTQYF,TGTGCCAGCAGCTTAAGCGGGGGGGCCACAGATACGCAGTATTTT,TRBJ2-3,TRBD2,-,TRBV7-2
CAWSGVSGANVLTF,TGTGCCTGGAGTGGGGTTTCTGGGGCCAACGTCCTGACTTTC,TRBJ2-6,-,-,TRBV30
CASSRGQGAEGELFF,TGTGCCAGCAGTCGTGGACAGGGGGCGGAGGGGGAGCTGTTTTTT,TRBJ2-2,TRBD1,-,TRBV7-9
CASSSHSYEQYF,TGTGCCAGCAGTTCCCATAGTTACGAGCAGTACTTC,TRBJ2-7,-,once,TRBV27
CASSEKGQTYEQYF,TGCGCCAGCAGCGAGAAGGGACAGACCTACGAGCAGTACTTC,TRBJ2-7,TRBD1,-,TRBV5-1
CASSPPGQAGNTIYF,TGTGCCAGCTCACCACCCGGACAAGCTGGAAACACCATATATTTT,TRBJ1-3,-,-,TRBV18
CASSFPLGQGYTF,TGTGCCAGCAGTTTTCCGTTAGGGCAAGGCTACACCTTC,TRBJ1-2,-,-,TRBV12-3/TRBV12-4
CASSQPRSGARGGQFF,TGCGCCAGCAGCCAACCCCGTAGCGGGGCCCGCGGGGGACAGTTCTTC,TRBJ2-1,TRBD2,-,TRBV5-1
CASSQMDGYTDTQYF,TGTGCCAGCTCACAAATGGACGGCTACACAGATACGCAGTATTTT,TRBJ2-3,-,-,TRBV2
CASSPAPGAGKTDTQYF,TGTGCCAGCAGTCCGGCCCCGGGAGCGGGAAAGACAGATACGCAGTATTTT,TRBJ2-3,TRBD2,-,TRBV6-2/TRBV6-3
CASSQTGNEQFF,TGTGCCAGCAGCCAAACCGGCAATGAGCAGTTCTTC,TRBJ2-1,-,-,TRBV3-1/TRBV3-2
CASSEYGDRINSPLHF,TGTGCCAGCAGTGAATACGGGGACAGGATAAATTCACCCCTCCACTTT,TRBJ1-6,TRBD1,-,TRBV6-1
CASSSSADTQYF,-,TRBJ2-3,-,-,TRBV7-2
CASSTTGDYSPLHF,TGCGCCAGCAGCACGACAGGGGACTATTCACCCCTCCACTTT,TRBJ1-6,TRBD1,-,TRBV5-1
CASSSHLAGHTQYF,TGTGCCAGCAGCTCCCACCTAGCGGGTCATACGCAGTATTTT,TRBJ2-3,TRBD2,once,TRBV7-9
CASSPRGADTQYF,TGCGCCAGCAGCCCCCGAGGGGCAGATACGCAGTATTTT,TRBJ2-3,-,-,TRBV4-1
CASSLQGDAFF,TGTGCCAGCAGCTTACAGGGGGACGCTTTCTTT,TRBJ1-1,TRBD1,-,TRBV7-8
CATSREPMRDGTDTQYF,TGTGCCACCAGCAGAGAGCCCATGCGGGACGGGACAGATACGCAGTATTTT,TRBJ2-3,-,-,TRBV15
CASSDALAGTQYF,TGTGCCAGCAGTGATGCCCTGGCGGGGACCCAGTACTTC,TRBJ2-5,-,-,TRBV6-1
CASNLGGSTEAFF,TGTGCCAGCAATTTGGGGGGTTCCACTGAAGCTTTCTTT,TRBJ1-1,-,-,TRBV6-5
CASSQGTVMKYNEQFF,TGCGCCAGCAGCCAAGGGACAGTCATGAAGTACAATGAGCAGTTCTTC,TRBJ2-1,-,once,TRBV4-1
CASSLGAPGERETQYF,TGTGCCAGCAGCTTAGGGGCCCCAGGGGAGCGAGAGACCCAGTACTTC,TRBJ2-5,-,-,TRBV7-8
CASGQGVSEAFF,TGTGCCAGCGGACAGGGGGTTTCTGAAGCTTTCTTT,TRBJ1-1,TRBD1,-,TRBV2
CASSVQVRGTGELFF,TGTGCCAGCAGTGTCCAGGTTAGAGGCACCGGGGAGCTGTTTTTT,TRBJ2-2,-,-,TRBV2
CASSQEVVRGNTIYF,TGCGCCAGCAGCCAAGAGGTGGTCAGGGGCAACACCATATATTTT,TRBJ1-3,-,-,TRBV4-1
CASSETGGVETQYF,TGTGCCAGCAGTGAGACAGGGGGCGTGGAGACCCAGTACTTC,TRBJ2-5,TRBD1,-,TRBV6-1
CASSLPQAMNTEAFF,TGTGCCAGCAGCTTACCGCAGGCCATGAACACTGAAGCTTTCTTT,TRBJ1-1,-,-,TRBV7-9